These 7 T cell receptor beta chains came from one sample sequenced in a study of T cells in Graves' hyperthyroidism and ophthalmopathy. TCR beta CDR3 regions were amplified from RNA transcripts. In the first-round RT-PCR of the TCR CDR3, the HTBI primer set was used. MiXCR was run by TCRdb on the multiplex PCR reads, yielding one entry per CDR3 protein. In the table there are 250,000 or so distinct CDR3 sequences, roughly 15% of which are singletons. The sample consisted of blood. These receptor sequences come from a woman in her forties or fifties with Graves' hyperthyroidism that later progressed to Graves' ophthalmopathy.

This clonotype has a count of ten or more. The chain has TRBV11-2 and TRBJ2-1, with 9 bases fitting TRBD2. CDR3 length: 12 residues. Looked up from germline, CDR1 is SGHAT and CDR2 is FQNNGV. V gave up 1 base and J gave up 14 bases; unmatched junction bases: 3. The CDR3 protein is CASSLVSGREFF. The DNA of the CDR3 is TGTGCCAGCAGCTTAGTTAGCGGGAGAGAGTTCTTC.

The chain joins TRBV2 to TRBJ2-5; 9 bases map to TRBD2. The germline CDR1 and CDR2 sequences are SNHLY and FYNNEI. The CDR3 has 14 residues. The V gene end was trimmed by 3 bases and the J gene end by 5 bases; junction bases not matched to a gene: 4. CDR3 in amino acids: CASSESTSGETQYF. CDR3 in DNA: TGTGCCAGCAGTGAGTCGACTAGCGGTGAGACCCAGTACTTC.

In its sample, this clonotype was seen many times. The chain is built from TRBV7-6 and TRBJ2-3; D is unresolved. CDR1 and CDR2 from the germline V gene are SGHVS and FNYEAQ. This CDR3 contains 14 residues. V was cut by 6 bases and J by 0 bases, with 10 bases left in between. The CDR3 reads CASRELVSTDTQYF. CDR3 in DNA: TGTGCCAGCAGGGAGCTAGTTAGCACAGATACGCAGTATTTT. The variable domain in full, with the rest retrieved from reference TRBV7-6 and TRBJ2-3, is GAGVSQSPRYKVTKRGQDVALRCDPISGHVSLYWYRQALGQGPEFLTYFNYEAQQDKSGLPNDRFSAERPEGSISTLTIQRTEQRDSAMYRCASRELVSTDTQYFGPGTRLTVL.

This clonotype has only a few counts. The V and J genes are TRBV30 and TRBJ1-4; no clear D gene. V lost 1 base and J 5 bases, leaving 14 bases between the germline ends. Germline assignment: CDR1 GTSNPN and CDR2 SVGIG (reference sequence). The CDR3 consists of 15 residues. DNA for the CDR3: TGTGCCTGGAGTGCCTGGAGGCTAAGGAATGAAAAACTGTTTTTT. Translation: CAWSAWRLRNEKLFF.

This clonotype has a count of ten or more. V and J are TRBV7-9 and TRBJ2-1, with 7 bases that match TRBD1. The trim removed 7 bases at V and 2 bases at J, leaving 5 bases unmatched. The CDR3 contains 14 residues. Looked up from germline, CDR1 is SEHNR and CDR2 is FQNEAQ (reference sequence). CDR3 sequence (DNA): TGTGCCAGCAAAGGGGGCCTGGCCTACAATGAGCAGTTCTTC. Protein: CASKGGLAYNEQFF.

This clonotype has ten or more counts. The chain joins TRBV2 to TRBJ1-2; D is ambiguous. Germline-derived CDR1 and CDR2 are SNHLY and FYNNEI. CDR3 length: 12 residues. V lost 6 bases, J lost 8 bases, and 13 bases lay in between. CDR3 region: CASREVVDGYTF. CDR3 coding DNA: TGTGCCAGCAGGGAGGTGGTGGACGGCTACACCTTC.

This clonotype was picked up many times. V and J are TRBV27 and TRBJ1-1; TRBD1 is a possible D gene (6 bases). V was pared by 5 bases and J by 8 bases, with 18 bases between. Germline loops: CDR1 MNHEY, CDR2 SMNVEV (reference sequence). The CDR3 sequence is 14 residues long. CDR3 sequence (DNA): TGTGCCAGCAGTCCTCTCACAGGGATCCAGGAAGCTTTCTTT. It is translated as CASSPLTGIQEAFF.